This TCR beta chain is drawn from a study of blood T cell repertoires in COVID-19. In the study overall: Sample material is recorded as cDNA or gDNA derived from T cells, B-cell-depleted T cells, or PBMCs.

Method: immunoSEQ multiplex PCR; TCRdb's copy keeps in-frame clones and lacks some. The sample lists 200,000 to 300,000 clones, 75% to 90% seen once, with approximately 9% in the top ten. In this sample, this clone turned up once. The sequence came from a human donor in a cohort sampled during active COVID-19. The sample taken for sequencing was peripheral blood.

The CDR3 coding sequence is TGTGCCAGCAGCCAAGCTGGAATACAGGGGTACGAGCAGTACTTC. This encodes CASSQAGIQGYEQYF. This chain links TRBV3-1 (or the pseudogene TRBV3-2) with TRBJ2-7, with TRBD1 matching 7 bases. This CDR3 spans 15 amino acids. The germline V gene encodes CDR1 LGHDT and CDR2 YNNKEL (reference sequence). J was trimmed by 4 bases and V by 1 base; bases with no gene match: 7.